Sequencing of this TCR beta chain was carried out in a study of cytomegalovirus exposure and HLA in healthy donors (TCRdb year 2017). About the investigation overall: An earlier analysis of approximately 550 of the donors reported more than 250 Gb of sequence data and 117 million unique TCR beta sequences from around 200 million T cells. The aim of the study was to test whether cataloging public T cell receptors could identify signatures of past pathogen exposure. About 280 gigabases of sequencing data and 70 million to 100 million unique TCR sequences made up an early release that covered several hundred HLA-typed donors. Typing coverage differed by locus: A, B, C, DRB1 and DQB1 were typed in roughly 629-630 donors, DQA1 in 522, DPA1 in 600 to 610, and DPB1 in about 450. HLA typing included class I and class II loci at four-digit resolution. Alongside the repertoire data, information on donor age, sex, ethnicity and CMV serostatus was compiled. Every discovery cohort repertoire had been produced on one sequencing platform. Rather than using new phenotypic data, the later analysis identified candidate immune exposures from TCR beta sequences and from how often those sequences occurred across donors. The genetic ancestry cluster associated with self-reported Caucasian donors included over 65% of the roughly 390 genotyped donors. Roughly 5 DR-DQ haplotypes were treated as single units for association and clustering because of strong linkage in the cohort. A later analysis re-examined previously published TCR beta repertoires from about 700 donors and added high-resolution HLA genotyping to investigate patterns of TCR occurrence. To predict cytomegalovirus infection status, the study brought together high-throughput TCR immunosequencing, statistical association of individual TCRs with disease status, and machine learning. Among 398 genotyped donors of the cohort, an average of about 220,000 unique TCR beta nucleotide sequences was sequenced per donor, of which about 19% were non-productive. Along with the approximately 620-subject first cohort, a separate validation cohort of some 130 different subjects was used. An earlier analysis of about 600 of the donors used high-throughput TCR beta sequencing to judge whether each TCR beta V gene segment behaved as functional or pseudogenic. A later genetic analysis took genome-wide SNP genotypes for about three fifths of the 666 donors and used that subset as a discovery cohort. The study profiled the T cell repertoires of 500 to 800 subjects by immunosequencing and related them to cytomegalovirus serostatus. General findings and caveats noted by the study authors: A cluster of highly shared sequence variants was judged likely to represent a technical artifact of the sequencing pipeline. In a later analysis, most CMV-associated TCR beta chains were found to appear HLA-restricted, with HLA associations seemingly driven largely by CMV exposure. Sequencing depth was assumed to be roughly uniform across donors in the presence/absence analyses, though that assumption may not hold. Linkage disequilibrium might explain the correlated functional status among segregating V segments, but an unknown experimental factor could not be ruled out. In the study, approximately 160 TCR beta chains were listed as associated with cytomegalovirus. Most TCR sequences were seen in very few donors, while some public TCRs were found in many individuals. In an earlier analysis of 450 to 750 of the donors, most TCR beta V segments appeared in productive rearrangements about 90% or about 30% of the time, broadly matching IMGT annotations. CMV serostatus was the only immune exposure information available for the cohort. A later analysis found that HLA-associated TCR beta chains were more clonally expanded and had lower generation probabilities than equally common non-associated chains. Strong co-occurrence of HLA alleles, especially DR and DQ, made assigning TCR associations to individual alleles difficult. The 87-base-pair reads could not distinguish some IMGT-functional V segments, including TRBV6-2 and TRBV6-3, so those segments were excluded. In a later genetic analysis, a missense DCLRE1C variant was associated with V-gene and J-gene trimming of TCR beta chains, and the association was replicated in an independent cohort. A further reported finding was that TCR beta sequences accurately predicted the HLA-A and HLA-B alleles for most subjects in the first cohort. Several of the top co-occurrence clusters appeared to be linked to parvovirus B19, influenza, CMV and Epstein-Barr virus, according to a later analysis. Three of the identified cytomegalovirus-associated TCR beta chains were confirmed in vitro to be specific for cytomegalovirus antigens. According to the authors, the approach could potentially be generalized to other disease states and immunological phenotypes. According to a later analysis, TCR association rates differed among HLA loci, with DRB1 alleles showing the most associated TCRs and HLA-C alleles showing the fewest. Because HLA typing was unavailable for some donors at each locus, only the typed subset was used in association tests. In a later analysis, around 17,000 TCR beta sequences were associated with specific HLA alleles at a false discovery rate of 0.05. The classifier was reported to diagnose cytomegalovirus status with high specificity and sensitivity in both the original and validation cohorts. The earlier analysis of almost 600 of the donors excluded about 16 rarely observed V segments, including chromosome 9 orphons, because counts were too low. In this cohort, only TCR beta chains were sequenced, and detectable features were limited by the absence of alpha or paired-chain data. In a later genetic analysis, fewer N-insertions in productive TCRs were reported among donors in an Asian-associated ancestry cluster than the roughly 670-donor mean.

Points on this clone: Its target antigen remains unknown. Per-base qualities were not stored, and no clone one base away is much larger.

Library creation used the immunoSEQ multiplex PCR assay. The multiplex PCR relied on a mix of 60 forward primers for TCR Vbeta segments and 13 reverse primers for TCR Jbeta segments. The CDR3 region of rearranged TCR beta genes was amplified from genomic DNA with a multiplex PCR assay. The amplified TCR beta libraries were sequenced on the Illumina HiSeq System as 87-base-pair reads. The original pipeline was this. A later analysis tallied around 82 million unique TCR beta chains across the 666 repertoires, and around 12 million of those chains were shared by two or more donors. A nearest-neighbor algorithm error-corrected the raw reads and collapsed the reads into unique sequences, merging closely related sequences to remove PCR and sequencing errors. To assign V, D and J gene segments, CDR3 sequences were aligned to IMGT reference sequences. For a sequence to be retained, at least a six-nucleotide match to both a V gene segment and a J gene segment was required. Rearrangements were classified as productive when the CDR3 lacked stop codons and remained in frame with V and J, and all other rearrangements were classified as non-productive. Following IMGT convention, CDR3 was defined as the stretch from the second conserved V-encoded cysteine to the conserved J-encoded phenylalanine. In an earlier analysis of more than 550 of the donors, sequences lacking an unambiguous match to a single V gene segment were excluded. An earlier analysis of approximately 590 of the donors called V segments functional above 56.7% productive rearrangements and segregating when the between-donor standard deviation exceeded 5%. A statistical classification framework was built to diagnose cytomegalovirus status from the catalog of TCR beta chain sequences. In a later analysis, TCR nucleotide sequences were compared against IMGT/GENE-DB human TR gene sequences so that V and J genes could be assigned. In a later analysis, CDR3 sequences and most-parsimonious VDJ recombination scenarios were assigned using the TCRdist pipeline. A later analysis defined each TCR beta chain by its CDR3 amino acid sequence plus V-gene family, and excluded reads lacking a unique V-gene family. As a way to deal with suspected cross-contamination and a sequencing artifact, a later analysis dropped more than 500 nucleotide sequences that were highly shared and had low generation probability. In a later analysis, a clonal expansion index for each public chain was calculated from normalized within-repertoire ranks of inferred template counts. A later analysis computed generation probabilities with a VDJ recombination model fitted to out-of-frame rearrangements, and checked the results against IGoR. In a later analysis, hypergeometric tests were used to score TCR-TCR, TCR-HLA and TCR-CMV co-occurrence, with a repertoire-size bias correction applied to TCR pairs. False discovery rates were estimated in a later analysis by permuting HLA or CMV assignments 20 times. A later analysis grouped co-occurring TCRs with DBSCAN, adding TCRdist sequence similarity when clustering within HLA-allele-positive subsets. Repertoires with fewer than 30,000 or more than 120,000 public chains were left out of co-occurrence clustering, as were about 5 repertoires with anomalous nucleotide sharing. TCRdb carries this immuneACCESS record with in-frame sequences only. Its versions omit some clonotypes, under half of them owing to an unresolved V gene in the studies checked, with the rest unexplained. That table supplies the V and J calls and clone size; D and trimming were determined from the DNA. The sample table contains fewer than 80,000 clones; only one count was recorded for roughly 74% of them. The biggest ten clones account for roughly 11% of the sample.

Sequences MNHEY (CDR1) and SVGAGI (CDR2) are obtained from the germline V gene. The CDR3 holds 12 amino acids from the cysteine to the phenylalanine. Only CDR3 DNA remains: 36 bases, in frame from the first base. V loses 8 bases, J loses 1 base, and the germline ends lie 8 bases apart. The cohort comprised 666 healthy bone marrow donors. All cohort members were sampled while nominally healthy, although unrecorded immune exposures were likely present. The donor was CMV seropositive and was included in the group of 289 seropositive cohort members. A peripheral blood sample was provided by each donor, and peripheral blood mononuclear cells were used for TCR beta sequencing. The Qiagen DNeasy Blood Extraction Kit was used to extract genomic DNA from the blood cell samples.

The chain couples TRBV6-5 to TRBJ1-1; the D gene remains uncertain. This clonotype was obtained from a woman in her fifties or sixties in good health and CMV-seropositive. Input material: PBMCs. The nucleotides are TGTGCCAGCGGCAGAGGGAACACTGAAGCTTTCTTT. It is translated as CASGRGNTEAFF.